This T cell receptor (beta chain) is drawn from a study of radiotherapy plus CTLA-4 blockade in lung cancer. Details on this clone: Its specificity is unknown.

Focal radiation with ipilimumab CTLA-4 blockade was given to patients with chemo-refractory metastatic non-small-cell lung cancer. Libraries were prepared by immunoSEQ multiplex PCR; TCRdb keeps only in-frame clonotypes and omits some of them. The data contain about 87,000 clones, more than 85% of them singletons. The CDR3 contains 15 residues. V was clipped by 5 bases and J by 0 bases; unmatched bases: 2. Germline CDR1 reads ENHRY; CDR2 reads SYGVKD. Regarding the study as a whole: According to reports, early shifts in blood T cell clones, alongside interferon-beta, forecast response most accurately.

Sequencing used peripheral blood, obtained from a patient treated with radiotherapy plus ipilimumab. The TCR originated in a human donor with non-small cell lung cancer that progressed on radiotherapy plus ipilimumab. V usage is TRBV10-3 and J usage is TRBJ1-3, with 9 nucleotides matching TRBD1. The CDR3 reads CAISPGQGSGNTIYF. Written as DNA, the CDR3 is TGTGCCATCAGTCCGGGACAGGGCTCTGGAAACACCATATATTTT.